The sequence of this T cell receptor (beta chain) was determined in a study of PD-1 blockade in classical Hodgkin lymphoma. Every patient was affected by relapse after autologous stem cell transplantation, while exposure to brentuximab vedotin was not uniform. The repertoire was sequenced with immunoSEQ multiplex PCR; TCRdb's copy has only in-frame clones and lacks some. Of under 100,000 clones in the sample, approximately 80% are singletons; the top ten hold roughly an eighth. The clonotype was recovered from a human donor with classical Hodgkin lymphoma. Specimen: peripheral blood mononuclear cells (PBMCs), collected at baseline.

In DNA form, the CDR3 reads TGTGCCAGCAGCTCGACAGGGACAGATACGCAGTATTTT. Its protein is CASSSTGTDTQYF. The chain uses TRBV7-3 and TRBJ2-3, with 7 bases that match TRBD1. Germline values: CDR1 SGHTA, CDR2 FQGTGA. V lost 4 bases to trimming and J lost 3 bases; unmatched junction nucleotides: 1. The CDR3 loop spans 13 amino acids.